This is a list of T cell receptor beta chains from one sample in a study of T cell responses to AZD1222 COVID-19 vaccine. Profiling relied on immunoSEQ multiplex PCR, and the TCRdb table lists in-frame clones only, not all of them. The sample yields fewer than 200,000 clones, about 89% seen once. The sequences come from peripheral blood, collected on day 0 of AZD1222 vaccination. Every receptor here comes from an adult in good health. Each CDR3 is given with its conserved first and last residue. The D gene is left open where the match is weak. Rows give clone size only sometimes, using once, few, many, or a class for an expanded clone.

TGTGCCAGCAGCAGGGGGGGACAGGGAAGTAATTCACCCCTCCACTTT,CASSRGGQGSNSPLHF,TRBV7-8,NA,TRBJ1-6,TRBD1
TGTGCCAGCAGTCTGGCTCTGCGGGGGGGAAAACTGTTTTTT,CASSLALRGGKLFF,TRBV2,once,TRBJ1-4,NA
TGTGCCAGCAGCGCCGGGGGGGGGCCAGATACGCAGTATTTT,CASSAGGGPDTQYF,TRBV9,NA,TRBJ2-3,TRBD2
TGTGCCAGCAGTTGGGGGACAGGGACCCTTCGTGGGACCCAGTACTTC,CASSWGTGTLRGTQYF,TRBV28,NA,TRBJ2-5,TRBD1
TGTGCCAGCAGCTTAGGACCAGTAGAGGATGAGCAGTTCTTC,CASSLGPVEDEQFF,TRBV7-2,once,TRBJ2-1,NA
TGTGCCAGCAGCCCGTACCGGACTAGCGGGGGGGCCTGGAGCTCCTACAATGAGCAGTTCTTC,CASSPYRTSGGAWSSYNEQFF,TRBV4-2,NA,TRBJ2-1,TRBD2
TGTGCCAGCAGTTACTCGAACAGGGACGCAGAGACCCAGTACTTC,CASSYSNRDAETQYF,TRBV6-6,NA,TRBJ2-5,NA
TGTGCCAGCAGCCAAGTACTAAACACCGGGGAGCTGTTTTTT,CASSQVLNTGELFF,TRBV14,NA,TRBJ2-2,NA
TGCGCCAGCAGCCCGGCAAGGGACAACTATGGCTACACCTTC,CASSPARDNYGYTF,TRBV5-1,NA,TRBJ1-2,NA
TGTGCCAGTAGTTCCTACAGGGGGAAAGCTTTCTTT,CASSSYRGKAFF,TRBV19,NA,TRBJ1-1,TRBD1
TGTGCCAGCAGTTTAACAGGACTTATCACAGATACGCAGTATTTT,CASSLTGLITDTQYF,TRBV28,NA,TRBJ2-3,NA
TGTGCCACCAGTGATTCTTTGACAGGCCAATACGGCCAGCCCCAGCATTTT,CATSDSLTGQYGQPQHF,TRBV24-1,NA,TRBJ1-5,NA
TGTGCCAGCAGCGTAGGGGGGAACAATCAGCCCCAGCATTTT,CASSVGGNNQPQHF,TRBV9,NA,TRBJ1-5,NA
TGTGCCAGCAATGCAAGGGAGGACAGCTGGAATGAAAAACTGTTTTTT,CASNAREDSWNEKLFF,TRBV25-1,NA,TRBJ1-4,NA
TGTGCCAGCAGTTTAGACAGGGCTGGGGCCAACGTCCTGACTTTC,CASSLDRAGANVLTF,TRBV28,NA,TRBJ2-6,TRBD1
TGTGCCAGCAGATTTACAGATACGCAGTATTTT,CASRFTDTQYF,TRBV6-6,NA,TRBJ2-3,NA
TGCGCCAGCAGCTTGGGCGCCAAGGACACTGAAGCTTTCTTT,CASSLGAKDTEAFF,TRBV5-1,NA,TRBJ1-1,NA
TGTGCCAGCAGTTTCTCAAATCAGCCCCAGCATTTT,CASSFSNQPQHF,TRBV28,once,TRBJ1-5,NA
TGTGCCAGCAGCTGGGCCCTAAAGGACTATACAGATACGCAGTATTTT,CASSWALKDYTDTQYF,TRBV5-6,NA,TRBJ2-3,NA
TGTGCCAGCAGTACGGGACAGGGGACCTACAATGAGCAGTTCTTC,CASSTGQGTYNEQFF,TRBV6-5,NA,TRBJ2-1,TRBD1
TGTGCCAGCAGTTACTCGCCGGGGCCTAGTGGGGGATATGAGCAGTACTTC,CASSYSPGPSGGYEQYF,TRBV6-2/TRBV6-3,NA,TRBJ2-7,NA
TGCGCCAGCAAAAGACAGGCACGAGAGACCCAGTACTTC,CASKRQARETQYF,TRBV5-1,NA,TRBJ2-5,NA
TGTGCCTGGAAGACCGGGGAGCTGTTTTTT,CAWKTGELFF,TRBV30,NA,TRBJ2-2,NA
TGTGCCAGCTCACCATTTGCTAGCGCCCGCCTGGTAGATACGCAGTATTTT,CASSPFASARLVDTQYF,TRBV18,NA,TRBJ2-3,NA
TGTGCCAGCAGCGCCCTGGACAGCCGGAACACTGAAGCTTTCTTT,CASSALDSRNTEAFF,TRBV9,NA,TRBJ1-1,NA
TGTGCCAGCAGCACCGGGACAGGGGTTTTTGGCTACACCTTC,CASSTGTGVFGYTF,TRBV7-8,NA,TRBJ1-2,TRBD1
TGTGCCAGCAGTGAAGCAGGTCCGAACACTGAAGCTTTCTTT,CASSEAGPNTEAFF,TRBV6-1,NA,TRBJ1-1,NA
TGCGCCAGCAGCTCCCACTCCCCAAGGGGAGGAACTGGAAACACCATATATTTT,CASSSHSPRGGTGNTIYF,TRBV5-1,NA,TRBJ1-3,NA
TGTGCCAGTAGTATAGCGGCAGACCAAGCTGGAAACACCATATATTTT,CASSIAADQAGNTIYF,TRBV19,once,TRBJ1-3,NA
TGTGCCAGCAGTCCCATTAAGGGGAATACTTTCTTT,CASSPIKGNTFF,TRBV27,NA,TRBJ1-1,NA
TGTGCCAGGGGGGACAGCCTCAATAATTCACCCCTCCACTTT,CARGDSLNNSPLHF,TRBV2,NA,TRBJ1-6,TRBD1